Listed below are T cell receptor beta chains from one sample, sequenced in a study of cytomegalovirus exposure and HLA in healthy donors. The method was immunoSEQ multiplex PCR; TCRdb's version includes in-frame clones alone and lacks a portion of them. The table has about 140,000 clones, about 76% seen once. Sequencing input: PBMCs. These receptors came from a female donor in good health and CMV-seronegative. The CDR3 runs from the conserved cysteine through the conserved F or W. Each record gives: V gene, clone size, D gene, J gene, CDR3 protein, CDR3 DNA. The D gene is left open where the match is weak. Clone size is stated in some rows and not others, as once, few, many or a class when expanded.

V: TRBV6-6; size: -; D: TRBD1; J: TRBJ2-7; CDR3: CASSLPPGQGFRQYF; DNA: TGTGCCAGCAGCTTACCACCGGGACAGGGTTTTCGGCAGTACTTC
V: TRBV7-8; size: -; D: TRBD2; J: TRBJ2-5; CDR3: CASSGSGTSGPQETQYF; DNA: TGTGCCAGCAGCGGTTCCGGGACTAGCGGGCCCCAAGAGACCCAGTACTTC
V: TRBV18; size: -; D: TRBD1; J: TRBJ2-7; CDR3: CASSPVQGQGSYGQYF; DNA: TGTGCCAGCTCACCAGTTCAAGGACAGGGGTCCTACGGGCAGTACTTC
V: TRBV19; size: few; D: TRBD1; J: TRBJ1-1; CDR3: CATQGQGYTEAFF; DNA: TGTGCCACTCAAGGACAGGGATACACTGAAGCTTTCTTT
V: TRBV19; size: -; D: TRBD1; J: TRBJ1-5; CDR3: CASMTGGGSNQPQHF; DNA: TGTGCCAGTATGACAGGGGGAGGAAGCAATCAGCCCCAGCATTTT
V: TRBV7-9; size: -; D: TRBD2; J: TRBJ2-1; CDR3: CASSLVGTSGKNEQFF; DNA: TGTGCCAGCAGCTTAGTGGGGACTAGCGGGAAGAATGAGCAGTTCTTC
V: TRBV5-6; size: -; D: -; J: TRBJ2-2; CDR3: CASQRRIGELFF; DNA: TGTGCCAGCCAAAGGAGGATCGGGGAGCTGTTTTTT
V: TRBV6-6; size: -; D: -; J: TRBJ1-5; CDR3: CASSLGRGGQPQHF; DNA: TGTGCCAGCAGCCTGGGAAGGGGAGGTCAGCCCCAGCATTTT
V: TRBV18; size: -; D: TRBD2; J: TRBJ2-7; CDR3: CASSPRSGGSYEQYF; DNA: TGTGCCAGCTCACCACGGTCGGGAGGGTCCTACGAGCAGTACTTC
V: TRBV30; size: -; D: -; J: TRBJ2-7; CDR3: CAWSVLYEQYF; DNA: TGTGCCTGGAGTGTATTATACGAGCAGTACTTC
V: TRBV29-1; size: -; D: -; J: TRBJ2-7; CDR3: CSVRQSAYEQYF; DNA: TGCAGCGTTCGACAATCAGCCTACGAGCAGTACTTC
V: TRBV28; size: -; D: -; J: TRBJ1-2; CDR3: CASSSQGSGYTF; DNA: TGTGCCAGCAGCTCTCAGGGGAGCGGCTACACCTTC
V: TRBV14; size: -; D: TRBD2; J: TRBJ2-1; CDR3: CASRQGLAGGDEQFF; DNA: TGTGCCAGCAGGCAAGGACTAGCGGGAGGGGATGAGCAGTTCTTC
V: TRBV7-2; size: -; D: -; J: TRBJ2-3; CDR3: CASSSSGMSTDTQYF; DNA: TGTGCCAGCAGCTCCTCAGGGATGTCAACAGATACGCAGTATTTT
V: TRBV4-3; size: -; D: TRBD2; J: TRBJ2-3; CDR3: CASSQDWGGSPSTDTQYF; DNA: TGCGCCAGCAGCCAAGATTGGGGGGGATCCCCTAGCACAGATACGCAGTATTTT